The source of this T cell receptor beta chain is a study of CD8 T cells in Susac syndrome. Random hexamers were used to reverse transcribe an amount of about 0.45 to 1 ug RNA. Amplification of TCR beta CDR3 by immunoSEQ multiplex PCR spanned 54 Vbeta and 13 Jbeta. TCRdb itself ran the immunoSEQ multiplex PCR reads through MiXCR, one entry per CDR3 protein. The profile shows some 300,000 distinct CDR3 sequences, 65% to 90% of them singletons. The patients serving as multiple sclerosis controls were treatment-naive. They had stable or active relapsing-remitting disease and fulfilled revised McDonald criteria. Purification of the CD8+ and CD4+ T cells relied on negative isolation, and TEMRA cells underwent FACS enrichment. This CDR3 region has 15 residues. With 7 bases clipped from V and 8 bases from J, the junction kept 10 bases outside the gene matches. A note on this clonotype: Its antigen is currently unknown.

Study-level findings and limits: As the study acknowledged, the number of individuals in its TCR sequencing and HLA analysis was relatively small.

The V and J genes are TRBV12-3 or TRBV12-4 and TRBJ2-1, with 11 nucleotides matching TRBD1. Sequencing input: CD8+ T cells from PBMCs. This TCR derives from a human donor with multiple sclerosis. The CDR3 is CASTGTGGTGYEQFF. As DNA, the CDR3 is TGTGCCAGCACCGGGACAGGGGGAACTGGGTATGAGCAGTTCTTC.